This section outlines one T cell receptor (beta chain) sequence together with its context. The antigen is unknown. Germline lookup yields CDR1 SNHLY and CDR2 FYNNEI. Trimming cost V 6 bases and J 2 bases; bases outside gene matches: 4. This CDR3 is 15 amino acids long. These data are taken from a study of OX40 agonist ivuxolimab in advanced cancers. Sequenced by immunoSEQ multiplex PCR; TCRdb stores in-frame clones only, minus some. The sample lists 20,000 to 25,000 clones, about nine tenths occurring once. Overall study findings and caveats: There was clonal expansion of CD4+ and CD8+ blood T cells by week 6 at 0.1 to 3.0 mg/kg.

This sample comprised CD4+ or CD8+ T cells sorted from blood, obtained in a trial of the OX40 agonist ivuxolimab. The sequence derives from an adult with an advanced solid tumor such as melanoma, head and neck, liver or kidney cancer. The rearrangement joins TRBV2 to TRBJ2-3, with 11 positions matching TRBD2. The CDR3: CASSVGLAVTDTQYF. Written as DNA, the CDR3 is TGTGCCAGCAGCGTGGGACTAGCGGTCACAGATACGCAGTATTTT.